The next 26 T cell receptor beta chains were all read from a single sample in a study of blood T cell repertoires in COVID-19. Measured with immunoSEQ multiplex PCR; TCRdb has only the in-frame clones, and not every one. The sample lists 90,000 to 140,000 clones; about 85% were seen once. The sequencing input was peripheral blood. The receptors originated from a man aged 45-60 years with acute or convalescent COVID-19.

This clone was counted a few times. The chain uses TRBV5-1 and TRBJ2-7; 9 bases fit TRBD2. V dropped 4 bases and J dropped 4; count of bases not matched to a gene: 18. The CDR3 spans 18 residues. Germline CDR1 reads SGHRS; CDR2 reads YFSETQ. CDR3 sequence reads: CASSLTSGEPKLNYEQYF. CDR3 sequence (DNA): TGCGCCAGCAGCCTGACTAGCGGAGAACCAAAGCTAAATTACGAGCAGTACTTC.

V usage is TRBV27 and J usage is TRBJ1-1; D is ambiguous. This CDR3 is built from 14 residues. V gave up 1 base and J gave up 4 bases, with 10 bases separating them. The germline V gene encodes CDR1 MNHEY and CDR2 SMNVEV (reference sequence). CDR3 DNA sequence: TGTGCCAGCAGTTTATTTAGCCTTGGCACTGAAGCTTTCTTT. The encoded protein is CASSLFSLGTEAFF.

The CDR3 DNA reads TGTGCCAGCAGCTCTCCGGACTCGACGCTCAATGAGCAGTTCTTC. It codes for CASSSPDSTLNEQFF. The chain has TRBV11-3 and TRBJ2-1; D may be TRBD2 (5 bases). V was trimmed by 4 bases and J by 6 bases, leaving 16 bases between them. CDR1 and CDR2 (germline): SGHNT, YENEEA. The CDR3 covers 15 residues.

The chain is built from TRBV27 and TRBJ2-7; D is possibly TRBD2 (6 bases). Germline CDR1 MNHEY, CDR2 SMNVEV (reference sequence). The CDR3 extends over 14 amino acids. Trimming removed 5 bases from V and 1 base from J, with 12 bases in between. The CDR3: CASSPQGLSYEQYF. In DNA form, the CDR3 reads TGTGCCAGCAGTCCCCAGGGACTTTCCTACGAGCAGTACTTC.

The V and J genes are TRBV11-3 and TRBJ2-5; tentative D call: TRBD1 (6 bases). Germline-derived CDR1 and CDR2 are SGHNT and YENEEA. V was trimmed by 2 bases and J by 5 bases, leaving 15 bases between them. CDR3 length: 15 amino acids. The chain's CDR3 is CASSLQGPSQETQYF. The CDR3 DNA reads TGTGCCAGCAGCTTACAGGGGCCTAGTCAGGAGACCCAGTACTTC.

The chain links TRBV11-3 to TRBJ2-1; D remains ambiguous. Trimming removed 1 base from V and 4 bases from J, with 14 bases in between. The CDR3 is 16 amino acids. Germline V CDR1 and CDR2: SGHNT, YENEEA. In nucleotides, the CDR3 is TGTGCCAGCAGCTTAGGGGCATCGTCCACATACAATGAGCAGTTCTTC. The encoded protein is CASSLGASSTYNEQFF.

The CDR3 sequence is CASSLGASGRADTQYF. The CDR3 DNA sequence: TGTGCCAGCAGCTTGGGAGCCTCGGGGAGGGCAGATACGCAGTATTTT. The gene calls are TRBV5-5 and TRBJ2-3, with 7 bases matching TRBD2. V lost 0 bases to trimming and J lost 4 bases; unmatched junction nucleotides: 8. Germline V gene sequence: CDR1 SGHKS, CDR2 YYEKEE (reference sequence). The CDR3 loop spans 16 amino acids.

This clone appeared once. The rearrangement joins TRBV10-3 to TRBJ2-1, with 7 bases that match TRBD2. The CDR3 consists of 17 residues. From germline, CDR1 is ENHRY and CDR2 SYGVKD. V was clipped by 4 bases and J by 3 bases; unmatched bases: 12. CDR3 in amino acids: CAISGVEAGDNYNEQFF. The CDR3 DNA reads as TGTGCCATCAGTGGGGTGGAGGCGGGAGACAACTACAATGAGCAGTTCTTC.

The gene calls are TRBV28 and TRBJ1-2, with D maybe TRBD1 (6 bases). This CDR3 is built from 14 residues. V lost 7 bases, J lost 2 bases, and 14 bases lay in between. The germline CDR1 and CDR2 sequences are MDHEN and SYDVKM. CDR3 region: CASTIGQRNYGYTF. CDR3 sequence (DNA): TGTGCCAGCACCATAGGACAGCGGAACTATGGCTACACCTTC.

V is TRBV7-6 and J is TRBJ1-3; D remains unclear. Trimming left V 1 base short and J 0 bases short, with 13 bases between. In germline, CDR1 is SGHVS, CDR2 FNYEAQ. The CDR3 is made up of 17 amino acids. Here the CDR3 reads CASSLGRIRSSGNTIYF. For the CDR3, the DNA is TGTGCCAGCAGCTTAGGGCGGATACGGAGCTCTGGAAACACCATATATTTT. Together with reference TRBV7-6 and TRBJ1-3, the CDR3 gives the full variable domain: GAGVSQSPRYKVTKRGQDVALRCDPISGHVSLYWYRQALGQGPEFLTYFNYEAQQDKSGLPNDRFSAERPEGSISTLTIQRTEQRDSAMYRCASSLGRIRSSGNTIYFGEGSWLTVV.

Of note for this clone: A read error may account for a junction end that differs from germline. CDR3: CASSASGSSGANVLTF. The CDR3 DNA follows: TGTGCTAGCAGCGCCTCTGGGAGCTCTGGGGCCAACGTCCTGACTTTC. This chain connects TRBV7-7 to TRBJ2-6; D may be TRBD2 (5 bases). Germline-derived CDR1 and CDR2 are SSHAT and FNYEAQ (reference sequence). The CDR3 sequence is 16 residues long.

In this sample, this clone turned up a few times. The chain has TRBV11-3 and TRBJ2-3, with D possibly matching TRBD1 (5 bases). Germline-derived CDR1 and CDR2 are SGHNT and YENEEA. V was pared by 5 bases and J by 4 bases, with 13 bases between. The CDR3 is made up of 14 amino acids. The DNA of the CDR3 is TGTGCCAGCAGCCTAACGCAGGGTGCAGATACGCAGTATTTT. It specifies CASSLTQGADTQYF.

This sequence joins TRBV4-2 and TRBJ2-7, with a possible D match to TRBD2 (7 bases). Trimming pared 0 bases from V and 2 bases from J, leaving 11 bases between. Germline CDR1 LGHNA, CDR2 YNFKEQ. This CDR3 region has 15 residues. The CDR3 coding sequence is TGTGCCAGCAGCCAAGATTTAGGGGGGGCCTACGAGCAGTACTTC. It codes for CASSQDLGGAYEQYF.

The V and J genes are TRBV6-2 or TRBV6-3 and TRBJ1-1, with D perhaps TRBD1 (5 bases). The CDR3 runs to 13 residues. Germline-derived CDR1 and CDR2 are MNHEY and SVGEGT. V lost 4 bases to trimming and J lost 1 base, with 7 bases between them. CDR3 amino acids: CASSLQANTEAFF. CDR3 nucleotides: TGTGCCAGCAGTTTACAGGCGAACACTGAAGCTTTCTTT.

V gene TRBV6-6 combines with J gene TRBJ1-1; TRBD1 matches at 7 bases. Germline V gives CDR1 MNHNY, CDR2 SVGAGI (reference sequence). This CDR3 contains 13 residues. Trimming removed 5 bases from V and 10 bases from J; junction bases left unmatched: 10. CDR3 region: CASSTQQGIGAFF. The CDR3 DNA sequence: TGTGCCAGCAGTACCCAACAGGGGATTGGAGCTTTCTTT.

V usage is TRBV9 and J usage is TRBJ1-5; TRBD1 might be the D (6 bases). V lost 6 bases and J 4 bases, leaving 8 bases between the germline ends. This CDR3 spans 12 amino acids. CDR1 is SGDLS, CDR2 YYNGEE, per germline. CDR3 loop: CASTDRNQPQHF. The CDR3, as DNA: TGTGCCAGCACTGACAGGAATCAGCCCCAGCATTTT.

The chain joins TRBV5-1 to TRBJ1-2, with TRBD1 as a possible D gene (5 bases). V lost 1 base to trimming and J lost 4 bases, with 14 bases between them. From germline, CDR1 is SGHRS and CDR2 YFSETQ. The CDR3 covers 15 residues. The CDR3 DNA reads TGCGCCAGCAGCTTGAGGGGCCGGGACTTCTATGGCTACACCTTC. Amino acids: CASSLRGRDFYGYTF.

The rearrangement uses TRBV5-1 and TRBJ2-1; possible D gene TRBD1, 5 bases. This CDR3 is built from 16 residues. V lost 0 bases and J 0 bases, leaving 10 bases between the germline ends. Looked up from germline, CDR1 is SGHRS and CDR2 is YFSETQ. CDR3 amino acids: CASSLAGRASYNEQFF. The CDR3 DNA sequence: TGCGCCAGCAGCTTGGCCGGCAGGGCCTCCTACAATGAGCAGTTCTTC.

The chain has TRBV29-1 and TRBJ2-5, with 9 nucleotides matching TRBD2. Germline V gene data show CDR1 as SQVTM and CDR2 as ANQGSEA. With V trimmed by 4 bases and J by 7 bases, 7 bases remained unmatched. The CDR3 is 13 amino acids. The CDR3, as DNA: TGCAGCGTTGTCCCTAGCGGGGAGGGGACCCAGTACTTC. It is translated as CSVVPSGEGTQYF. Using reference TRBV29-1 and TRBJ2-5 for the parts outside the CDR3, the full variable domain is SAVISQKPSRDICQRGTSLTIQCQVDSQVTMMFWYRQQPGQSLTLIATANQGSEATYESGFVIDKFPISRPNLTFSTLTVSNMSPEDSSIYLCSVVPSGEGTQYFGPGTRLLVL.

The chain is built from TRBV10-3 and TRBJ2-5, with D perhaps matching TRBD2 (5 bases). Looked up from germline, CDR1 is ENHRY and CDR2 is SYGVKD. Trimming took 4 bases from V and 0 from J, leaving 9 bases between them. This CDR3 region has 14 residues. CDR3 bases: TGTGCCATCAGTGGCGGGCCCTACCAAGAGACCCAGTACTTC. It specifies CAISGGPYQETQYF.

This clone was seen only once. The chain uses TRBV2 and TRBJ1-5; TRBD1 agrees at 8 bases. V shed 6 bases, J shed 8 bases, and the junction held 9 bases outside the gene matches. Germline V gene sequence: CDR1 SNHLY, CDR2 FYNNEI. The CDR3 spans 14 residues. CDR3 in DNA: TGTGCCAGCAGGCGGACAGCACAGGGGGAGCCCCAGCATTTT. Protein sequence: CASRRTAQGEPQHF.

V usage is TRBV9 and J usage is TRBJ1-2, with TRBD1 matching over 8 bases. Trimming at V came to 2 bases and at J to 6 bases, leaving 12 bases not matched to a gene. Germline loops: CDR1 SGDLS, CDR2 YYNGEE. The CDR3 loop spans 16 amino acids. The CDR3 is CASSVRYGQGGDGYTF. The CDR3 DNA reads TGTGCCAGCAGCGTGCGATACGGACAGGGTGGGGATGGCTACACCTTC.

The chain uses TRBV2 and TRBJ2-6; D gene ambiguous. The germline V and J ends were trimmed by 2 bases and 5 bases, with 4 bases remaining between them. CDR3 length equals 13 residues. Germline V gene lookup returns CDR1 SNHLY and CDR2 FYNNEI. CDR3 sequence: CASSEYRANVLTF. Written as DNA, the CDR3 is TGTGCCAGCAGTGAATACAGGGCCAACGTCCTGACTTTC.

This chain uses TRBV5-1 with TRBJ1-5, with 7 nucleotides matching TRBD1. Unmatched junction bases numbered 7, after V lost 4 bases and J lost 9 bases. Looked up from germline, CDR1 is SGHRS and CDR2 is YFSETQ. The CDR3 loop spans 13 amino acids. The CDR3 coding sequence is TGCGCCAGCAGCCCGGGGGACAGCCCGCCCCAGCATTTT. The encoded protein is CASSPGDSPPQHF.

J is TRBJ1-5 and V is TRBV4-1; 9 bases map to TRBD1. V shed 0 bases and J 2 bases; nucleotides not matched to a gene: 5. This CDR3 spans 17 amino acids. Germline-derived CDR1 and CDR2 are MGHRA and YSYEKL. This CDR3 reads CASSQDRTGGGNQPQHF. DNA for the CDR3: TGCGCCAGCAGCCAAGATCGCACAGGGGGCGGCAATCAGCCCCAGCATTTT.

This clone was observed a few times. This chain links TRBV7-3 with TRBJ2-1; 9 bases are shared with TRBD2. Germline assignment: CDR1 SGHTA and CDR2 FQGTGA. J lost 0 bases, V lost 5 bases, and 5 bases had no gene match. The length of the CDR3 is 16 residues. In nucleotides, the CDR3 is TGTGCCAGCAGCCCCGATAGCGGGGGCTCCTACAATGAGCAGTTCTTC. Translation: CASSPDSGGSYNEQFF.